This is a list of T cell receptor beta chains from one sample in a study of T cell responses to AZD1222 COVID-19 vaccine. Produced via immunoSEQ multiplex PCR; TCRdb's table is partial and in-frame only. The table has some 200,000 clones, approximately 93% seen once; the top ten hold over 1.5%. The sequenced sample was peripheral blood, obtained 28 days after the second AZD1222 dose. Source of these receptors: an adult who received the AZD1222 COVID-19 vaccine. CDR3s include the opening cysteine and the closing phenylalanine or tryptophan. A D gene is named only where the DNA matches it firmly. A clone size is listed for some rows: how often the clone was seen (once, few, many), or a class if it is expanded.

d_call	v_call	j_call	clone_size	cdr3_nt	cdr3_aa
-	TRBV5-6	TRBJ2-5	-	TGTGCCAGCAGCTTGCAAGGGGCCGGGGAGACCCAGTACTTC	CASSLQGAGETQYF
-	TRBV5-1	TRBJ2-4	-	TGCGCCAGCAGCTTGACCCCCGGGAACATTCAGTACTTC	CASSLTPGNIQYF
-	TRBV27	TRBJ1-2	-	TGTGCCAGCAGTTTATCAGGCGGGTTGGGCTACACCTTC	CASSLSGGLGYTF
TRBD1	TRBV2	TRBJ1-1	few	TGTGCCAGCAGTGGTAAGGGGGCCTGGAGTCTGACCATGAACACTGAAGCTTTCTTT	CASSGKGAWSLTMNTEAFF
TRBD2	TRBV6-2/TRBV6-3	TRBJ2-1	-	TGTGCCAGCAGTTACTCCCCCGGGACTAGCAAGGGTGAGCAGTTCTTC	CASSYSPGTSKGEQFF
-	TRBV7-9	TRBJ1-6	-	TGTGCCAGCGGACTACAGGGATATAATTCACCCCTCCACTTT	CASGLQGYNSPLHF
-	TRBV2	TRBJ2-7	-	TGTGCCAGCAGCTTCAAGTTCGAGCAGTACTTC	CASSFKFEQYF
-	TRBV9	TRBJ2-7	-	TGTGCCAGCAGCCCGAGACAGAGCTCCTACGAGCAGTACTTC	CASSPRQSSYEQYF
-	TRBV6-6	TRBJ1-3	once	TGTGCCAGCAAATCGGGGGGTGCAAACACCATATATTTT	CASKSGGANTIYF
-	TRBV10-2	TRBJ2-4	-	TGCGCCAGCAGCCCACAGGGAGCCCAGTACTTC	CASSPQGAQYF
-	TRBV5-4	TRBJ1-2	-	TGTGCCAGCAGCTTGGACCAGCGGACAAGGAATGGCTACACCTTC	CASSLDQRTRNGYTF
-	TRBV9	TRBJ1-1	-	TGTGCCAGCAGCGTGCAGTGGGGGGCGGACACTGAAGCTTTCTTT	CASSVQWGADTEAFF
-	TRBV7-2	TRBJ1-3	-	TGTGCCAGCAGCTTGGGGGGCAGGGTTGGAAACACCATATATTTT	CASSLGGRVGNTIYF
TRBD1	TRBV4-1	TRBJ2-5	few	TGCGCCAGCAGCCCCCGACAGGGGGACGCTTGGGCCCCCATTACCCAGTACTTC	CASSPRQGDAWAPITQYF
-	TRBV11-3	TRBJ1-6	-	TGTGCCAGCAGCTTAACAGGGTTAAATTCACCCCTCCACTTT	CASSLTGLNSPLHF